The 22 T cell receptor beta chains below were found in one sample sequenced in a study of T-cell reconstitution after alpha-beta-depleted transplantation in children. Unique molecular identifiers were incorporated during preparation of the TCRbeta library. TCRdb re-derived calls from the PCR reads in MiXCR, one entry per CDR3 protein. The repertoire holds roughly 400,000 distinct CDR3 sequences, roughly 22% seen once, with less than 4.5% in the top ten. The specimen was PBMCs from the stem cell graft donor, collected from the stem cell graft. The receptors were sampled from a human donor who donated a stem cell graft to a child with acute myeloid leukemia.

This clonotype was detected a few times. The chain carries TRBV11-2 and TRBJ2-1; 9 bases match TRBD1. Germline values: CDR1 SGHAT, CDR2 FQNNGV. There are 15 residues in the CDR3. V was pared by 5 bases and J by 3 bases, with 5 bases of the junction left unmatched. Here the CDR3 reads CASSADRGHYNEQFF. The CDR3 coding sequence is TGTGCCAGCAGCGCGGACAGGGGACACTACAATGAGCAGTTCTTC.

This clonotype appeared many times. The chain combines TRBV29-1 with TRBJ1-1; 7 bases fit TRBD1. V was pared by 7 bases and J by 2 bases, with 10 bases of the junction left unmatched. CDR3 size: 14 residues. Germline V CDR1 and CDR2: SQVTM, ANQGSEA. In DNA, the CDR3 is TGCAGCGCTTCTGCAAACAGGGGTAACACTGAAGCTTTCTTT. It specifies CSASANRGNTEAFF.

CDR3 DNA: TGTGCCAGCAGATATACAGAGAACACTGAAGCTTTCTTT. Its protein product is CASRYTENTEAFF. The chain joins TRBV7-3 to TRBJ1-1, with D hard to call. CDR3 length equals 13 residues. Trimming took 6 bases from V and 1 from J, leaving 9 bases between them. Germline V gives CDR1 SGHTA, CDR2 FQGTGA.

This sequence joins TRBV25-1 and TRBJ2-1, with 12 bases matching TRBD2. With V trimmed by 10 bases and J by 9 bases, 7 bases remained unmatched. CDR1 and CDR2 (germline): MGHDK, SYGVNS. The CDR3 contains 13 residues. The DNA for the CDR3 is TGTGCCACCGGGACTAGCGGGTCGGCTGAGCAGTTCTTC. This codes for CATGTSGSAEQFF.

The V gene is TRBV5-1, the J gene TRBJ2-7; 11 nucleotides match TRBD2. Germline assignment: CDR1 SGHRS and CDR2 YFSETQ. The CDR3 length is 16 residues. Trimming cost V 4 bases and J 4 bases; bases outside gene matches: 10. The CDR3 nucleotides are TGCGCCAGCAGCCGTAACCCGGGACTAGCGGATTACGAGCAGTACTTC. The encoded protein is CASSRNPGLADYEQYF.

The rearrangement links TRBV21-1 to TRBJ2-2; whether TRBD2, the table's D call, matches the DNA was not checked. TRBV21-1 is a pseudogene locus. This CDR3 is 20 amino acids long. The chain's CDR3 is CASSIPLLAGRALNTGELFF. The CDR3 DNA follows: TGTGCCAGCAGCATCCCGTTACTAGCGGGAAGGGCCCTGAACACCGGGGAGCTGTTTTTT.

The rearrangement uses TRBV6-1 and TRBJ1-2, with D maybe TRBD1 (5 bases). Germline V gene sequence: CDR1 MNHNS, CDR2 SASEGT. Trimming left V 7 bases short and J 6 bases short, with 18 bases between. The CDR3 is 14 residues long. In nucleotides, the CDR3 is TGTGCCAGCACGACCCACGGGACTCTCGATGGCTACACCTTC. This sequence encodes CASTTHGTLDGYTF.

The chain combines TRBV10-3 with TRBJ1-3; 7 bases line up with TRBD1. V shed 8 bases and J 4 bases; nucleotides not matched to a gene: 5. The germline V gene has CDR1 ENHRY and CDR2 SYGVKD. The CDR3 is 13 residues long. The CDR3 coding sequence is TGTGCCATCGGGACAGCAGAAGGAAACACCATATATTTT. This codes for CAIGTAEGNTIYF.

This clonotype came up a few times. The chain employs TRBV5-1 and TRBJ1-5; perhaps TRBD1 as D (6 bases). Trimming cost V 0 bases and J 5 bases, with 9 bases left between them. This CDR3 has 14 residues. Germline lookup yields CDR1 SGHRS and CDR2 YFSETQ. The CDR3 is CASSLAGGHQPQHF. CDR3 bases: TGCGCCAGCAGCTTGGCCGGGGGGCATCAGCCCCAGCATTTT.

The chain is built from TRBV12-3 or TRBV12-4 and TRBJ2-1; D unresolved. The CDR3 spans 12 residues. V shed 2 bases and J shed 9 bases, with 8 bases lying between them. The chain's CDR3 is CASSLRGGEQFF. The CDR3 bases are TGTGCCAGCAGTTTACGCGGTGGTGAGCAGTTCTTC.

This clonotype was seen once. The CDR3 DNA is TGCAGCGTTGAGGGACAGGGTAAATATACCCAGTACTTC. Its protein is CSVEGQGKYTQYF. The chain links TRBV29-1 to TRBJ2-5; 9 bases are shared with TRBD1. The CDR3 length is 13 residues. CDR1 is SQVTM and CDR2 is ANQGSEA in the germline V gene. V lost 3 bases and J lost 8; bases outside the gene matches: 7.

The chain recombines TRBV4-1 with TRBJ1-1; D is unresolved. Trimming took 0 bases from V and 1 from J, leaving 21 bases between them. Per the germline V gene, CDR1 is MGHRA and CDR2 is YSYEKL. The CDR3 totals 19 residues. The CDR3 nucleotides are TGCGCCAGCAGCCAAGAAGTGTCAGTGTGGAGCCAGCGGAACACTGAAGCTTTCTTT. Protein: CASSQEVSVWSQRNTEAFF.

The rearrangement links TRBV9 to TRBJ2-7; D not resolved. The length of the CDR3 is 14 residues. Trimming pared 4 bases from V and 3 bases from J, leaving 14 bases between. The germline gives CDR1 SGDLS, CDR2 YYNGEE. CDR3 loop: CASSLEPASYEQYF. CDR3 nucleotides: TGTGCCAGCAGCCTAGAGCCAGCCAGCTACGAGCAGTACTTC. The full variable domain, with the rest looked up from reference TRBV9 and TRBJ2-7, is DSGVTQTPKHLITATGQRVTLRCSPRSGDLSVYWYQQSLDQGLQFLIQYYNGEERAKGNILERFSAQQFPDLHSELNLSSLELGDSALYFCASSLEPASYEQYFGPGTRLTVT.

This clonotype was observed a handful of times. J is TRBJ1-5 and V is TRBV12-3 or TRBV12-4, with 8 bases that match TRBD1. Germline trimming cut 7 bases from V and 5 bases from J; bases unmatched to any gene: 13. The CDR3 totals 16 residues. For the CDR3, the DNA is TGTGCCAGCACCCTTGACAGGGGTGGGCTCGATCAGCCCCAGCATTTT. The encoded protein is CASTLDRGGLDQPQHF.

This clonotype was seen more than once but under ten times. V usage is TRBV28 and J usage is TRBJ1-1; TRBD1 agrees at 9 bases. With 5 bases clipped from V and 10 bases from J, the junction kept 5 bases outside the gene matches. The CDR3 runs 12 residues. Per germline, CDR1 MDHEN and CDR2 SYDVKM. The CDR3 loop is CASSPRDRAAFF. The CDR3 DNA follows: TGTGCCAGCAGTCCAAGGGACAGGGCAGCTTTCTTT.

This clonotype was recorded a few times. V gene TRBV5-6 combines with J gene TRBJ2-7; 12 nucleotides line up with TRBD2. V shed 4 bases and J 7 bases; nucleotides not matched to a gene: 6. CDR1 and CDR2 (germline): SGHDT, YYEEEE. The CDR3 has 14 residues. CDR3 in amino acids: CASSPGTSGPEQYF. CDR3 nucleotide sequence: TGTGCCAGCAGCCCCGGGACTAGCGGGCCTGAGCAGTACTTC.

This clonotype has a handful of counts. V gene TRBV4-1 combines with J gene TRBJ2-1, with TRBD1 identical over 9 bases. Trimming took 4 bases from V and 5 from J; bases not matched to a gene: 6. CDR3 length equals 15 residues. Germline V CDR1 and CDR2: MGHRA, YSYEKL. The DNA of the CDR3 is TGCGCCAGCAGCCCAAGGACAGGGGTGAACAATGAGCAGTTCTTC. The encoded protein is CASSPRTGVNNEQFF.

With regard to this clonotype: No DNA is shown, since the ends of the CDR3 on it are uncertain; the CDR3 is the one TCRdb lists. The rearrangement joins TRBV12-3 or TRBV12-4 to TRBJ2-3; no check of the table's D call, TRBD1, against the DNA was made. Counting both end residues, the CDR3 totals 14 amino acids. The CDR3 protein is CASSPWGQGTQWYF.

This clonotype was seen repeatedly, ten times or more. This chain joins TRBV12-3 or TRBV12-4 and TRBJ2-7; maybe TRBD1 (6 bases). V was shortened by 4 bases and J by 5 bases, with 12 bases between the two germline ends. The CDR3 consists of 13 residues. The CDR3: CASSSGVSNEQYF. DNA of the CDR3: TGTGCCAGCAGTTCAGGGGTATCGAACGAGCAGTACTTC.

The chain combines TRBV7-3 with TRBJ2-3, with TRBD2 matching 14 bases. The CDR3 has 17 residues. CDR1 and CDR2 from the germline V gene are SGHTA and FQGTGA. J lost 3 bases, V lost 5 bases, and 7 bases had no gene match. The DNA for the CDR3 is TGTGCCAGCAGCCGGACCGGGACTAGCGGGAGAACAGATACGCAGTATTTT. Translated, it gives CASSRTGTSGRTDTQYF.

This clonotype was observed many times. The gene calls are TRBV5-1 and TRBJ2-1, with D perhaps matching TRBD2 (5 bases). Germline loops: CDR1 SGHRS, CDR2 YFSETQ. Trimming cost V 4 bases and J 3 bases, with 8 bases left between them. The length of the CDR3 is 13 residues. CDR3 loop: CASSGRDYNEQFF. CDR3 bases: TGCGCCAGCAGCGGCCGGGACTACAATGAGCAGTTCTTC. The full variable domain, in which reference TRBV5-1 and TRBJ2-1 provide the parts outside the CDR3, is KAGVTQTPRYLIKTRGQQVTLSCSPISGHRSVSWYQQTPGQGLQFLFEYFSETQRNKGNFPGRFSGRQFSNSRSEMNVSTLELGDSALYLCASSGRDYNEQFFGPGTRLTVL.

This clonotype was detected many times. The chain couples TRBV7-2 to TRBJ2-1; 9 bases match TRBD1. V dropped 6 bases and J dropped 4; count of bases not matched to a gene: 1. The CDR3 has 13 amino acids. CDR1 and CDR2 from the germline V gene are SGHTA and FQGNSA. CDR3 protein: CASRGQGYNEQFF. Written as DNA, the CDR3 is TGTGCCAGCAGGGGACAGGGATACAATGAGCAGTTCTTC.